What follows are 14 T cell receptor beta chains derived from one specimen sequenced in a study of T cell clonality in common variable immunodeficiency. Study-wide points: Fewer deletions and N-nucleotide insertions were reportedly seen in common variable immunodeficiency TCR beta sequences.

TCRdb's table, derived via immunoSEQ multiplex PCR, lists solely in-frame clones and lacks some. The sample yields roughly 34,000 clones, without any singletons. The antigens for these receptors are not known. The sequencing input was peripheral blood mononuclear cells. The receptors come from a human donor with common variable immunodeficiency.

This clone was counted only a few times. The CDR3 goes on 3 residues after the read ends, and that part is filled in from the germline J gene. The chain links TRBV5-1 to TRBJ2-7; TRBD2 aligns across 9 bases. Per germline, CDR1 SGHRS and CDR2 YFSETQ. The CDR3 totals 16 residues. Trimming took 2 bases from V and 0 from J; bases not matched to a gene: 6. CDR3 sequence reads: CASSFASGIPSYEQYF. The CDR3 bases that were read are TGCGCCAGCAGCTTCGCTAGCGGGATTCCCTCCTACGAG.

In this sample, this clone turned up many times. Read data end 3 residues before the CDR3 end; the end is taken from the germline J gene. V is TRBV7-3 and J is TRBJ2-2, with a possible D match to TRBD1 (6 bases). The V end lost 2 bases, the J end lost 6 bases, and 13 bases lay between the germline ends. Germline lookup yields CDR1 SGHTA and CDR2 FQGTGA. This CDR3 region has 15 residues. CDR3 bases read: TGTGCCAGCAGCTTAGGGGGCCTCGATCCCGGGGAG. This translates into CASSLGGLDPGE. The whole CDR3 sequence reads CASSLGGLDPGELFF.

This clone appeared many times. Sequencing ends 3 residues short of the CDR3 end; the germline J gene provides the rest. The rearrangement joins TRBV18 to TRBJ2-6; TRBD1 matches 9 bases. Germline CDR1 and CDR2: KGHSH and LQKENI. The CDR3 is 15 residues long. J gave up 2 bases and V 6 bases, and 2 bases lay outside the gene matches. The chain's CDR3 is CASSRDRAGANVLTF. The DNA read from the CDR3 is TGTGCCAGCTCCCGGGACAGGGCTGGGGCCAACGTC.

Many counts were recorded for this clone. The read gets to within 3 residues of the CDR3 end, and the germline J gene fills in the rest. The chain uses TRBV2 and TRBJ2-1, with TRBD2 matching 8 bases. J gave up 4 bases and V 7 bases, and 9 bases lay outside the gene matches. The CDR3 runs to 15 residues. Germline V gives CDR1 SNHLY, CDR2 FYNNEI. The CDR3 region is CASTALADLYNEQFF. The CDR3 bases that were read are TGTGCCAGCACCGCACTAGCGGATTTGTACAATGAG.

Note on this clone: Coverage ceases 3 residues before the CDR3 finishes, and the germline J gene fills in the end. The chain couples TRBV30 to TRBJ2-1; TRBD2 matches 13 bases. V lost 0 bases, J lost 8 bases, and 13 bases stayed unmatched. Per the germline V gene, CDR1 is GTSNPN and CDR2 is SVGIG (reference sequence). The CDR3 is 18 amino acids. The CDR3 bases that were read are TGTGCCTGGAGTGTACTAAGGAGGACTAGCGGGAGAAGGTATGAG. Its translation: CAWSVLRRTSGRRYE. The full CDR3 protein is CAWSVLRRTSGRRYEQFF.

This clone was detected ten times or more. The CDR3 goes on 3 residues after the read ends, and that part is filled in from the germline J gene. V is TRBV14 and J is TRBJ1-1; possibly TRBD1 for D (5 bases). V was pared by 9 bases and J by 0 bases, with 11 bases between. The V gene's germline CDR1 is SGHDN and CDR2 FVKESK. The CDR3 has 13 residues. CDR3 in amino acids: CASKATVNTEAFF. The CDR3 bases that were read are TGTGCCAGTAAGGCGACAGTGAACACTGAA.

This clone was found many times. The CDR3 extends 3 residues past the end of the read, so its final part is completed from the germline J gene. J is TRBJ1-4 and V is TRBV28, with 8 bases fitting TRBD1. The CDR3 totals 17 residues. Germline CDR1 and CDR2: MDHEN and SYDVKM. Trimming at V came to 5 bases and at J to 8 bases, leaving 16 bases not matched to a gene. Incomplete CDR3 DNA: TGTGCCAGCAGTACGACAGGGGCCCCTCCCTTCAGGGAAAAA. Its protein is CASSTTGAPPFREK. The CDR3 as a whole reads CASSTTGAPPFREKLFF. Using reference TRBV28 and TRBJ1-4 for the parts outside the CDR3, the full variable domain is DVKVTQSSRYLVKRTGEKVFLECVQDMDHENMFWYRQDPGLGLRLIYFSYDVKMKEKGDIPEGYSVSREKKERFSLILESASTNQTSMYLCASSTTGAPPFREKLFFGSGTQLSVL.

In this sample, this clone turned up many times. The sequenced fragment ends 3 residues before the CDR3 boundary, so the rest is inferred from the germline J gene. The rearrangement joins TRBV5-1 to TRBJ1-2; D is unresolved. The germline CDR1 and CDR2 sequences are SGHRS and YFSETQ. The CDR3 has 15 residues. V was pared by 2 bases and J by 1 base, with 12 bases between. The DNA read from the CDR3 is TGCGCCAGCAGCTTCGAAAGCCCTGTTAACTATGGC. Translated, it gives CASSFESPVNYG. The full CDR3 protein is CASSFESPVNYGYTF.

This clone was detected many times. The observed sequence ends 3 residues before the CDR3 terminus, with the missing tail filled in from the germline J gene. The chain has TRBV6-4 and TRBJ2-3; tentatively, D is TRBD1 (6 bases). This CDR3 is built from 15 residues. Germline V gene sequence: CDR1 MRHNA, CDR2 SNTAGT. V was clipped by 0 bases and J by 0 bases, with 7 bases between them. Incomplete CDR3 DNA: TGTGCCAGCAGTGACTCAGGGGGTAGCACAGATACG. Protein: CASSDSGGSTDT. Given in full, the CDR3 is CASSDSGGSTDTQYF.

This clone was recorded at least ten times. The observed sequence ends 3 residues before the CDR3 terminus, with the missing tail filled in from the germline J gene. This chain links TRBV5-1 with TRBJ1-3; D call uncertain. CDR3 size: 15 residues. Germline CDR1 is SGHRS and CDR2 is YFSETQ. The V end was cut by 2 bases, the J end by 4 bases, with 13 bases between. CDR3 bases read: TGCGCCAGCAGCTTTGACACCTCGGCGGGAAACACC. This codes for CASSFDTSAGNT. The whole CDR3 sequence is CASSFDTSAGNTIYF.

This clone was recorded at least ten times. Read data end 3 residues before the CDR3 end; the end is taken from the germline J gene. The chain employs TRBV4-1 and TRBJ1-5; tentative D call: TRBD1 (5 bases). Trimming took off 4 bases at V and 1 base at J, with 20 bases between the two ends. Germline V gene sequence: CDR1 MGHRA, CDR2 YSYEKL. The CDR3 length is 18 residues. Here the CDR3 reads CASSLTYTGGKSNQPQHF. The sequenced part of the CDR3 DNA is TGCGCCAGCAGCCTCACCTACACCGGGGGAAAGAGCAATCAGCCC.

The CDR3 sequence: CASSPTGQVYNSPLHF. The covered CDR3 bases are TGTGCCAGCTCACCCACCGGACAGGTTTATAATTCACCC. This rearrangement joins TRBV18 to TRBJ1-6, with 7 bases identical to TRBD1. The read stops 3 residues short of the end of the CDR3; the missing end is completed from the germline J gene. Germline V gene data show CDR1 as KGHSH and CDR2 as LQKENI. This CDR3 spans 16 amino acids. V was clipped by 3 bases and J by 4 bases; unmatched bases: 6.

This clone was seen many times. The read gets to within 3 residues of the CDR3 end, and the germline J gene fills in the rest. The chain combines TRBV7-9 with TRBJ2-5; the D is unclear. Trimming removed 5 bases from V and 1 base from J, with 8 bases in between. Germline V gives CDR1 SEHNR, CDR2 FQNEAQ (reference sequence). The CDR3 runs to 13 residues. CDR3 residues: CASSPTSQETQYF. Partial CDR3 DNA: TGTGCCAGCAGCCCAACATCCCAAGAGACC.

This clone was picked up many times. CDR3 bases read: TGTGCCAGCAGCTCGTACAGTAACTATGGC. Its protein product is CASSSYSNYG. The whole CDR3 protein reads CASSSYSNYGYTF. The chain combines TRBV5-4 with TRBJ1-2; D remains ambiguous. With the read ending 3 residues before the CDR3 end, the germline J gene is used to fill in that end. The germline V and J ends were trimmed by 3 bases and 1 base, with 7 bases remaining between them. The CDR3 has 13 residues. From germline, CDR1 is SGHNT and CDR2 YYREEE (reference sequence).